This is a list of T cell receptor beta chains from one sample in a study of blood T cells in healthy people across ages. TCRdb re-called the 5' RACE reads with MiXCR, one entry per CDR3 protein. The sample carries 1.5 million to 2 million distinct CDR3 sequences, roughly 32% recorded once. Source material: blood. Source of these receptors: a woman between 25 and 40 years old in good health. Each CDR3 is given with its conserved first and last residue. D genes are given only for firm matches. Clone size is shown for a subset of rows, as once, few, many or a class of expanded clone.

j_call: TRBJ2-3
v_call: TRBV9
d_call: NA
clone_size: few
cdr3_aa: CASSVGLVGDTQYF
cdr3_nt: TGTGCCAGCAGCGTAGGACTAGTTGGAGATACGCAGTATTTT

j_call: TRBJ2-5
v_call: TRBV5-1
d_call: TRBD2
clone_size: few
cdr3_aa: CASSWGLAGTYNEQYF
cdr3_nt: TGCGCCAGCAGCTGGGGACTAGCGGGAACCTACAATGAGCAGTACTTC

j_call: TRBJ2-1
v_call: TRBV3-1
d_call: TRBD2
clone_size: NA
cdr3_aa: CASSLIGTSGSNVQFF
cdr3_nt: TGTGCCAGCAGCCTCATCGGGACTAGCGGGAGCAATGTGCAGTTCTTC

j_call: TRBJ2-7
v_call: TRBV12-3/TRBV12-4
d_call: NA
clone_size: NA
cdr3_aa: CASSWGEVGYEQYF
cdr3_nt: TGTGCCAGCAGTTGGGGCGAGGTGGGCTACGAGCAGTACTTC

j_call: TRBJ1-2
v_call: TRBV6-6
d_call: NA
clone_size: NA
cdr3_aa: CASSPRQRDGYTF
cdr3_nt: TGTGCCAGCAGTCCCAGGCAGAGGGATGGCTACACCTTC

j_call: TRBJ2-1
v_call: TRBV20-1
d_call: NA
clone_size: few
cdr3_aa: CSARAGTSYEQFF
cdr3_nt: TGCAGTGCTAGAGCAGGGACTTCCTATGAGCAGTTCTTC

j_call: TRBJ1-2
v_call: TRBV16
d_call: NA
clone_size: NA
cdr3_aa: CTSSQARYGYTF
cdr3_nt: TGTACCAGCAGCCAAGCCCGCTATGGCTACACCTTC

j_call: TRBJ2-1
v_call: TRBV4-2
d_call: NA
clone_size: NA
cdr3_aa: CASSQWRGSYNEQFF
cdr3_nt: TGTGCCAGCAGCCAATGGCGGGGATCCTACAATGAGCAGTTCTTC

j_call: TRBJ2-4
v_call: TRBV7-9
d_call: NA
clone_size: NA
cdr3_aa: CASSLGTGSIQYF
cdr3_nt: TGTGCCAGCAGCTTAGGAACAGGGTCCATTCAGTACTTC

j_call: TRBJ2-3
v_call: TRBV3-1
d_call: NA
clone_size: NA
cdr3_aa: CASSPRTAARYF
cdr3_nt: TGTGCCAGCAGCCCCCGAACAGCCGCCCGGTATTTT

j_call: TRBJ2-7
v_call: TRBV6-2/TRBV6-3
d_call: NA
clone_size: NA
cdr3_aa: CASSFRPLISNEQYF
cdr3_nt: TGTGCCAGCAGTTTCAGACCACTCATAAGCAACGAGCAGTACTTC

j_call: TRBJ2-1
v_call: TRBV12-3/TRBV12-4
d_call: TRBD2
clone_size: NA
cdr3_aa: CASSFTAGARWDEQFF
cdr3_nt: TGTGCCAGCAGTTTTACTGCGGGAGCCCGCTGGGATGAGCAGTTCTTC

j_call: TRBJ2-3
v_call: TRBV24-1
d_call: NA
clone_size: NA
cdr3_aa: CATSDPQSGTRTDTQYF
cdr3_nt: TGTGCCACCAGTGACCCACAGTCCGGGACGAGGACAGATACGCAGTATTTT

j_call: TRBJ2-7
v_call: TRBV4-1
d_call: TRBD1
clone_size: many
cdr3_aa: CASSQDRGRVEQYF
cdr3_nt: TGCGCCAGCAGCCAAGACAGGGGGCGCGTTGAGCAGTACTTC

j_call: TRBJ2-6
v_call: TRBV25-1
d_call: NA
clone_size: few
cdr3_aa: CASSEPLRDKYSGANVLTF
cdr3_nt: TGTGCCAGCAGTGAGCCCCTCCGGGACAAATACTCTGGGGCCAACGTCCTGACTTTC

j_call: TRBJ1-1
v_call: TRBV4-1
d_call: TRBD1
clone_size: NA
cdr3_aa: CASSRLGTGEAFF
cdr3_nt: TGCGCCAGCAGCCGACTAGGGACAGGGGAAGCTTTCTTT

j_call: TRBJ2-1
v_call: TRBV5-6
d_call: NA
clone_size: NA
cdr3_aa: CASYPVSSYNEQFF
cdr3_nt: TGTGCCAGCTATCCTGTGTCTTCCTACAATGAGCAGTTCTTC

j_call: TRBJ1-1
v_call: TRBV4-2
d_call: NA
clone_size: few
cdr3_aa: CASSQGGGDPRGTEAFF
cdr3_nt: TGTGCCAGCAGCCAAGGGGGGGGAGATCCAAGAGGGACTGAAGCTTTCTTT

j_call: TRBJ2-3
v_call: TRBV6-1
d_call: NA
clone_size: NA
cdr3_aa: CASSETLALTDTQYF
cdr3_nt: TGTGCCAGCAGTGAAACGTTAGCGCTGACAGATACGCAGTATTTT

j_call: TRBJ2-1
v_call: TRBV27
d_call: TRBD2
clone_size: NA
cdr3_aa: CASSWTVASGSDEQFF
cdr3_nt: TGTGCCAGCAGTTGGACCGTGGCTAGCGGGAGCGATGAGCAGTTCTTC

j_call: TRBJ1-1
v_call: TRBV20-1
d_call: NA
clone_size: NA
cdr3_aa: CSASTPRPNTEAFF
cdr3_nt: TGCAGTGCCAGCACTCCCCGGCCGAACACTGAAGCTTTCTTT

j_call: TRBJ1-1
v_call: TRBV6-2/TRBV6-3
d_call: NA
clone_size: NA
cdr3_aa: CASSVGGLGNTEAFF
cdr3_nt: TGTGCCAGCAGCGTAGGGGGTCTAGGGAACACTGAAGCTTTCTTT

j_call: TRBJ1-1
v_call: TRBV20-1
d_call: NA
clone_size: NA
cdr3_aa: CSAPVDRTEAFF
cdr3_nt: TGCAGTGCCCCGGTGGATAGGACTGAAGCTTTCTTT

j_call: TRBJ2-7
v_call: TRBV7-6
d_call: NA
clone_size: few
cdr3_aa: CASSTHRDHEQYF
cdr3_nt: TGTGCCAGCAGCACACACAGGGACCACGAGCAGTACTTC

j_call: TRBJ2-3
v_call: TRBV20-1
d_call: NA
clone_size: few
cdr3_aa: CSARLDEFLLTDTQYF
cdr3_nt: TGCAGTGCCCGCCTTGACGAATTTCTTCTCACAGATACGCAGTATTTT

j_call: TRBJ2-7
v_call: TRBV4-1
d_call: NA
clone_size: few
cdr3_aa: CASSFIVPGPVLYEQYF
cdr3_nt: TGCGCCAGCAGCTTTATTGTACCGGGACCGGTTTTATACGAGCAGTACTTC

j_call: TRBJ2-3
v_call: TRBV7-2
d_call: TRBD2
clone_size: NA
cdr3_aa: CASSLVGGGATDTQYF
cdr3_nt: TGTGCCAGCAGCTTAGTCGGCGGGGGGGCCACAGATACGCAGTATTTT

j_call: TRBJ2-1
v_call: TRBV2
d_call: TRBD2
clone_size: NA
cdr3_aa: CASSRVAGCNEQFF
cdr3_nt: TGTGCCAGCAGCCGTGTAGCGGGGTGCAATGAGCAGTTCTTC

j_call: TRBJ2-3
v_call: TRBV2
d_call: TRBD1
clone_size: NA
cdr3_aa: CASTGQGFDAQYF
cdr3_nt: TGTGCCAGCACCGGACAGGGGTTCGATGCGCAGTATTTT